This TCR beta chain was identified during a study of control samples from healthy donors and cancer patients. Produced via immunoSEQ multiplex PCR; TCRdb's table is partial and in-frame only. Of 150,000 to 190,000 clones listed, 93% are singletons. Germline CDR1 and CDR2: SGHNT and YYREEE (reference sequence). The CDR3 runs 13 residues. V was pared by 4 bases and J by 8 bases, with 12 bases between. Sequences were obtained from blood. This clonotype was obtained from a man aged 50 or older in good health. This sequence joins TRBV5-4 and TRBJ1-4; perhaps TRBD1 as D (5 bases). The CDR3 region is CASSIGRGEKLFF. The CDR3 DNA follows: TGTGCCAGCAGCATAGGACGGGGGGAAAAACTGTTTTTT.